This T cell receptor (beta chain) was captured in a study of OX40 agonist ivuxolimab in advanced cancers. Germline values: CDR1 SNHLY, CDR2 FYNNEI. The CDR3 is made up of 16 amino acids. The J segment lost 5 bases and the V segment lost 1 base, leaving 8 bases of the junction unmatched. TCRdb keeps only in-frame clones here, not all; method: immunoSEQ multiplex PCR. The sample lists around 16,000 clones; roughly 86% were seen once. This TCR came from an adult with an advanced solid tumor such as melanoma, head and neck, liver or kidney cancer. This chain connects TRBV2 to TRBJ1-2; 9 bases line up with TRBD1. The sample here was CD4+ or CD8+ T cells sorted from blood, taken in a trial of the OX40 agonist ivuxolimab. The CDR3 loop is CASSEERGDRAYGYTF. CDR3 bases: TGTGCCAGCAGTGAAGAAAGGGGGGACAGGGCTTATGGCTACACCTTC.